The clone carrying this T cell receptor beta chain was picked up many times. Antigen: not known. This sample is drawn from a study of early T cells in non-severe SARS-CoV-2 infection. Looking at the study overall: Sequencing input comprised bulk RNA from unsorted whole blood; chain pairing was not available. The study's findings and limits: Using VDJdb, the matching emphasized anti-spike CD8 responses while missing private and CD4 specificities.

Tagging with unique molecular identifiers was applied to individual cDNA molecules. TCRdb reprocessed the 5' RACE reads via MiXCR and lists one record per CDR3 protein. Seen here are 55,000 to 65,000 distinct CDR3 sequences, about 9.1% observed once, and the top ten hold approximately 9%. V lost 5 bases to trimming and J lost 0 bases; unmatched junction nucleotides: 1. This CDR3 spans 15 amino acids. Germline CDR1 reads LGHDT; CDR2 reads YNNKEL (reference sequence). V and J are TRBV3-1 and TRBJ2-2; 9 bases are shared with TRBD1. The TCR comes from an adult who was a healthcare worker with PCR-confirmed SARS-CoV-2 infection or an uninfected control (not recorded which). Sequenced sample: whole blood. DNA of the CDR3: TGTGCCAGCAGCGGGGACAGGGCGAACACCGGGGAGCTGTTTTTT. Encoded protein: CASSGDRANTGELFF.